These T cell receptor beta chains were read from a single sample in a study of CD8+CD57+ T cells in acquired aplastic anemia. TCRdb processed the reads anew with MiXCR; each CDR3 protein has one entry. The sample lists around 180,000 distinct CDR3 sequences, less than 60% seen once, with more than 1.5% in the top ten. The specimen was sorted CD4+, CD8+, or CD8+CD57+ T cells (not recorded which) from PBMCs. All receptors come from a human donor with aplastic anemia. Each CDR3 is given without its conserved first and last residue. D genes are given only for firm matches.

>TRBD2|TRBV20-1
SALTSGKETQY
>NA|TRBV20-1
SARQANYGYT
>NA|TRBV6-2/TRBV6-3
ASSNGLQETQY
>NA|TRBV15
ATSAGMSNQPQH
>NA|TRBV29-1
SVGILGRQY
>NA|TRBV19
ASSAQQGSNQPQH
>NA|TRBV29-1
SAKLGVDEKLF
>NA|TRBV19
ASSIDARASGANVLT
>TRBD1|TRBV5-1
ASSRRQGESEQY
>TRBD2|TRBV5-1
ASSFTSGGGETQY
>NA|TRBV4-1
ASSQEVPGFNSPLH
>NA|TRBV7-8
ASSLGSDYNSPLH
>TRBD2|TRBV6-1
ASSLPPGLAVPLQETQY
>NA|TRBV27
ASRQSNWQTQPQH
>NA|TRBV15
ATSRKGASTDTIY
>NA|TRBV19
ASSALRTGVFPQAF
>NA|TRBV6-5
ASSYSIAGNEQF
>NA|TRBV29-1
SVFVDKGHGYT
>NA|TRBV20-1
SASPSNTGELF
>NA|TRBV7-6
ASSLEGGAEDTQY
>NA|TRBV29-1
SVKDSLNTEAF
>NA|TRBV6-1
ASSDPQGDTQY
>NA|TRBV5-4
ASSLGRGGSPLH
>TRBD1|TRBV7-6
ASSPRQGWEQY
>NA|TRBV7-9
ASSLFQDTQY
>TRBD1|TRBV9
ASSRGTGGVYEQY
>NA|TRBV25-1
ASSVGDNEQF
>TRBD2|TRBV20-1
SARTSGRVVETQY
>TRBD1|TRBV18
ASSRDRVDYGYT
>NA|TRBV20-1
SAPRTSKETQY
>NA|TRBV12-3/TRBV12-4
ASSPRTDTYEQY
>NA|TRBV30
AWSQSGGGNTIY
>NA|TRBV19
ASSAGQPQH
>NA|TRBV5-1
ASSPSGTNTGELF
>TRBD2|TRBV6-2/TRBV6-3
ASSYSQRGAKNEQF
>TRBD2|TRBV7-2
ASSVRGGRSYNEQF
>NA|TRBV19
ASSIVSGFYGYT
>NA|TRBV14
ASSPIGQRTDTQY
>NA|TRBV9
ASSDRESGYSPLH
>NA|TRBV4-1
ASSSRLLGSRYTEAF
>NA|TRBV6-2/TRBV6-3
ASSYVNTEAF
>NA|TRBV10-3
AIGGGQYNEQF
>NA|TRBV2
ASSASGTQY
>TRBD2|TRBV6-1
ASTSLGEGISGADVLT
>NA|TRBV24-1
ATSTVGSYEQY
>TRBD2|TRBV11-1
ASSYHATSGGPADTQY
>TRBD2|TRBV12-5
ASGTLLVSGVIGGEQF